Sequencing of this TCR beta chain was carried out in a study of control samples from healthy donors and cancer patients. This table comes from immunoSEQ multiplex PCR, and its TCRdb copy is limited to in-frame clones, with some not included. The table lists 100,000 to 150,000 clones, about 95% of them singletons. CDR3 length: 17 residues. The germline CDR1 and CDR2 sequences are SGHVS and FNYEAQ. The V and J ends lost 3 bases and 3 bases, in that order; junction bases with no gene match: 9. The source is a man aged 30 to 39 in good health. This chain links TRBV7-6 with TRBJ2-3; 10 positions agree with TRBD1. The sample comprised blood. CDR3 in DNA: TGTGCCAGCAGCTTCTCCGGGACAGGGGATAATACAGATACGCAGTATTTT. Translation: CASSFSGTGDNTDTQYF.